The clone carrying this T cell receptor beta chain was counted only a few times. No antigen is known for it. These data are taken from a study of identical twins. The germline V gene has CDR1 MNHNY and CDR2 SVGAGI (reference sequence). CDR3 length: 13 residues. The germline V and J ends were trimmed by 7 bases and 3 bases, with 13 bases remaining between them. Study observations and caveats: Invariant T cells like MAIT and iNKT could partly confound the zero-insertion analyses.

Via MiXCR, TCRdb re-called the 5' RACE reads, giving one row per CDR3 protein. The repertoire has about 500,000 distinct CDR3 sequences, roughly 13% of them found once; the top ten carry more than 0.8%. This sample also belongs to another study, concerning yellow fever vaccine responses in identical twins.

This sequence originates from a woman under 30 in good health. The chain employs TRBV6-6 and TRBJ2-7; D gene unclear. Input material: CD4+ T cells sorted from blood. The CDR3 here is CASTSGPNYEQYF. CDR3 nucleotide sequence: TGTGCCAGCACGAGTGGACCTAACTACGAGCAGTACTTC.